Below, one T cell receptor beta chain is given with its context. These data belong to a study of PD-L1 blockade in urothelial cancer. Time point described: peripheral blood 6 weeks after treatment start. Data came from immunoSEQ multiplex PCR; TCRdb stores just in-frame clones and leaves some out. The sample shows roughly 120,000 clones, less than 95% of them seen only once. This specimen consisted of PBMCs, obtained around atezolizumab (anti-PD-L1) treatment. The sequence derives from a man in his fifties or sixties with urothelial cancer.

As DNA, the CDR3 is TGTGCCAGCAGCTCAGGGATTAGCGGGGGGAATGAGCAGTTCTTC. Residues: CASSSGISGGNEQFF. J is TRBJ2-1 and V is TRBV7-8, with 10 positions matching TRBD2. CDR3 size: 15 residues. The V and J ends lost 4 bases and 7 bases, in that order; junction bases with no gene match: 7. Per the germline V gene, CDR1 is SGHVS and CDR2 is FQNEAQ.